These 5 T cell receptor beta chains originate from one sample sequenced in a study of CD8+ T cells in alopecia areata. The treatment here: oral pan-JAK inhibitor, 5-10 mg twice daily. RNA extraction was followed by reverse transcription into cDNA, which acted as the sequencing template. Only in-frame clones appear in the TCRdb table, and some are missing; sequencing was by immunoSEQ multiplex PCR. The table records fewer than 200,000 clones, approximately 52% of them present only once. The source was CD4+ T cells sorted from blood, collected at approximately week 60, from a patient treated with tofacitinib. These receptors all come from a human donor with alopecia areata.

This CDR3 reads CSVEDLGHTNTEAFF. CDR3 sequence (DNA): TGCAGCGTTGAAGATCTAGGACATACGAACACTGAAGCTTTCTTT. This sequence joins TRBV29-1 and TRBJ1-1, with a tentative D call TRBD1 (5 bases). Trimming took 0 bases from V and 1 from J, leaving 12 bases between them. The CDR3 is 15 amino acids. CDR1 is SQVTM and CDR2 is ANQGSEA in the germline V gene.

The rearrangement uses TRBV6-5 and TRBJ2-1; no firm D call. Germline assignment: CDR1 MNHEY and CDR2 SVGAGI. Trimming removed 4 bases from V and 1 base from J, with 11 bases in between. This CDR3 has 15 amino acids. The CDR3 nucleotides read TGTGCCAGCAGTTTGACCGTCGCATCCTACAATGAGCAGTTCTTC. Translation gives CASSLTVASYNEQFF.

The chain employs TRBV27 and TRBJ2-7; D remains unclear. Germline values: CDR1 MNHEY, CDR2 SMNVEV (reference sequence). The CDR3 extends over 10 amino acids. With 3 bases removed from V and 6 bases from J, the gap between germline ends came to 3 bases. For the CDR3, the DNA is TGTGCCAGCAGTTTTAGCGAGCAGTACTTC. It encodes CASSFSEQYF.

This chain links TRBV7-9 with TRBJ1-1, with D hard to call. CDR1 is SEHNR and CDR2 is FQNEAQ in the germline V gene (reference sequence). V lost 5 bases, J lost 3 bases, and 13 bases lay in between. The CDR3 covers 14 residues. The CDR3 DNA is TGTGCCAGCAGCCCCACGGGCTTGGACACTGAAGCTTTCTTT. Its translation is CASSPTGLDTEAFF.

The V and J genes are TRBV5-8 and TRBJ2-3; D is unclear. In germline, CDR1 is SGHTS, CDR2 YDEGEE. Between the trimmed V and J ends, which lost 1 base and 8 bases, there was a span of 2 bases. This CDR3 is 10 amino acids long. The CDR3 bases are TGTGCCAGCAGCTTGCGTACGCAGTATTTT. Its protein is CASSLRTQYF.